A single sample gave rise to the 14 T cell receptor beta chains below, sequenced in a study of control samples from healthy donors and cancer patients. Sequencing was performed with immunoSEQ multiplex PCR; in TCRdb, only in-frame clones are kept and a portion is missing. Of 150,000 to 180,000 clones in the sample, roughly 94% were seen once. The sample taken for sequencing was blood. Every receptor here comes from a man aged 35-49 years in good health.

V and J are TRBV5-1 and TRBJ1-4, with a tentative D call TRBD1 (6 bases). Germline CDR1 and CDR2: SGHRS and YFSETQ. The CDR3 contains 15 residues. The V gene lost 0 bases and the J gene lost 5 bases, with 11 bases spanning the gap. The CDR3 DNA is TGCGCCAGCAGCTTGGGGACAGCCCTCAATGAAAAACTGTTTTTT. As protein: CASSLGTALNEKLFF.

This chain's CDR3 is CASSTYPNEKLFF. In nucleotides, the CDR3 is TGCGCCAGCAGCACCTACCCGAATGAAAAACTGTTTTTT. The V gene is TRBV5-1, the J gene TRBJ1-4, with no clear D. The CDR3 covers 13 residues. The germline V gene has CDR1 SGHRS and CDR2 YFSETQ. V lost 4 bases, J lost 5 bases, and 9 bases lay in between.

This clone appeared once. V and J are TRBV6-5 and TRBJ1-2; D perhaps matches TRBD1 (6 bases). The CDR3 has 14 residues. Trimming left V 5 bases short and J 3 bases short, with 13 bases between. The germline CDR1 and CDR2 sequences are MNHEY and SVGAGI. The CDR3 is CASSKQGAHYGYTF. CDR3 in DNA: TGTGCCAGCAGTAAACAGGGAGCTCACTATGGCTACACCTTC.

V and J are TRBV3-1 (or the pseudogene TRBV3-2) and TRBJ1-2, with D maybe TRBD1 (6 bases). The length of the CDR3 is 14 residues. The V gene lost 2 bases and the J gene lost 10 bases, with 17 bases spanning the gap. The germline CDR1 and CDR2 sequences are LGHDT and YNNKEL (reference sequence). CDR3 loop: CASSQINSRGYYTF. CDR3 coding DNA: TGTGCCAGCAGCCAAATTAATAGCAGGGGCTACTACACCTTC.

J is TRBJ1-5 and V is TRBV25-1; 7 nucleotides agree with TRBD1. Germline CDR1 reads MGHDK; CDR2 reads SYGVNS. There are 14 residues in the CDR3. The trim removed 1 base at V and 6 bases at J, leaving 3 bases unmatched. CDR3 sequence (DNA): TGTGCCAGCAGTGAATCCGACAGGGCTCAGCCCCAGCATTTT. Translated: CASSESDRAQPQHF.

The genes are TRBV6-1 and TRBJ2-3, with a weak D call TRBD1 (6 bases). Germline V gene sequence: CDR1 MNHNS, CDR2 SASEGT. The CDR3 is 17 amino acids. With 4 bases removed from V and 4 bases from J, the gap between germline ends came to 21 bases. The CDR3 DNA reads as TGTGCCAGCAGTGTCTCCCCCGGTGGGGGCAGATCAGATACGCAGTATTTT. Translation gives CASSVSPGGGRSDTQYF.

The chain is built from TRBV7-6 and TRBJ1-6; 7 bases match TRBD1. The CDR3 consists of 17 residues. The V and J ends lost 6 bases and 2 bases, in that order; junction bases with no gene match: 10. Germline V gives CDR1 SGHVS, CDR2 FNYEAQ. The CDR3, as DNA: TGTGCCAGCAGTCGAAGGGACAGCGCTACCTATAATTCACCCCTCCACTTT. It yields the protein CASSRRDSATYNSPLHF.

V usage is TRBV4-3 and J usage is TRBJ1-6, with D unresolved. The germline V and J ends were trimmed by 1 base and 7 bases, with 14 bases remaining between them. Per germline, CDR1 LGHNA and CDR2 YSLEER. The CDR3 has 16 residues. CDR3 sequence: CASSQGVGQLNSPLHF. Written as DNA, the CDR3 is TGCGCCAGCAGCCAAGGAGTTGGCCAGCTGAATTCACCCCTCCACTTT.

The rearrangement uses TRBV21-1 and TRBJ2-1; the table's TRBD2 call for D was not verified on the DNA. TRBV21-1 is a pseudogene. The CDR3 runs to 14 residues. The chain's CDR3 is CASSNNNCYNEQFF. Written as DNA, the CDR3 is TGTGCCAGCAGCAATAATAACTGCTACAATGAGCAGTTCTTC.

This sequence joins TRBV5-1 and TRBJ1-5, with TRBD1 as a possible D gene (6 bases). Germline V gene lookup returns CDR1 SGHRS and CDR2 YFSETQ. The CDR3 covers 15 residues. With 5 bases removed from V and 1 base from J, the gap between germline ends came to 13 bases. CDR3 nucleotides: TGCGCCAGCAGTAGGGGGGAGGGGAGCAATCAGCCCCAGCATTTT. Translating gives CASSRGEGSNQPQHF.

As regards this clone: One end of the junction is discordant with germline, which a read error may explain. CDR3 sequence: CASSPRSVLGAGNF. CDR3 coding DNA: TGTGCCAGCAGTCCCCGTTCGGTACTAGGGGCGGGGAATTTT. The chain combines TRBV28 with TRBJ2-3; possibly TRBD2 for D (6 bases). CDR1 is MDHEN, CDR2 SYDVKM, per germline. The CDR3 runs 14 residues.

The chain employs TRBV7-9 and TRBJ2-3, with 12 nucleotides matching TRBD2. The CDR3 spans 16 residues. Germline CDR1 is SEHNR and CDR2 is FQNEAQ (reference sequence). V lost 5 bases and J lost 3; bases outside the gene matches: 6. The CDR3 region is CASSPRTSGETDTQYF. In DNA, the CDR3 is TGTGCCAGCAGCCCCCGGACTAGCGGGGAAACAGATACGCAGTATTTT.

V gene TRBV12-3 or TRBV12-4 combines with J gene TRBJ2-7, with D possibly being TRBD1 or TRBD2 (5 bases each). V was trimmed by 6 bases and J by 3 bases, leaving 12 bases between them. The CDR3 runs to 13 residues. CDR3 DNA sequence: TGTGCCAGCAGCCGGGACCAAGGCTACGAGCAGTACTTC. Its protein product is CASSRDQGYEQYF.

This rearrangement joins TRBV9 to TRBJ2-2; TRBD2 matches 9 bases. V shed 0 bases, J shed 5 bases, and the junction held 5 bases outside the gene matches. Germline V gene data show CDR1 as SGDLS and CDR2 as YYNGEE. This CDR3 contains 16 residues. This CDR3 is CASSVGGAGGTGELFF. The CDR3 DNA follows: TGTGCCAGCAGCGTAGGAGGAGCGGGGGGTACCGGGGAGCTGTTTTTT.